Shown below are 21 T cell receptor beta chains from a single sample sequenced in a study of shared clonotypes between healthy human individuals. CD8 cells regarded as naive lacked CD45RO, were positively chosen for CCR7, and omitted terminally differentiated effector memory CD45RA+ cells. Clones were sequenced by immunoSEQ multiplex PCR, and TCRdb holds only the in-frame ones, with some missing. Of around 1.9 million clones in the sample, about 93% were seen once. Sequencing was carried out using naive CD8+ T cells from PBMCs. These receptors originate from a man younger than 35 in good health. Some clones in this sample may be carry-over from other donors' samples.

This chain connects TRBV6-1 to TRBJ1-2; possible D gene TRBD1, 6 bases. This CDR3 region has 15 residues. The germline CDR1 and CDR2 sequences are MNHNS and SASEGT. Trimming cost V 2 bases and J 0 bases, with 10 bases left between them. The CDR3 sequence: CASSEPGQANYGYTF. The CDR3 nucleotides read TGTGCCAGCAGTGAACCGGGACAAGCTAACTATGGCTACACCTTC.

The chain carries TRBV6-5 and TRBJ2-7, with D possibly being TRBD2 (6 bases). In germline, CDR1 is MNHEY, CDR2 SVGAGI. The V and J ends lost 6 bases and 3 bases respectively, with 12 bases between them. The CDR3 totals 13 residues. The CDR3 DNA is TGTGCCAGCAGGGGGGGACGGTTCTACGAGCAGTACTTC. Its translation is CASRGGRFYEQYF.

The chain carries TRBV13 and TRBJ2-3; D is possibly TRBD2 (7 bases). Germline CDR1 is PRHDT and CDR2 is FYEKMQ (reference sequence). V lost 2 bases and J lost 9, with 9 bases in between. There are 12 residues in the CDR3. The chain's CDR3 is CASSLRGGTQYF. DNA for the CDR3: TGTGCCAGCAGCTTAAGGGGGGGCACGCAGTATTTT.

This clone was seen just once. The chain recombines TRBV13 with TRBJ1-4, with D perhaps matching TRBD1 (5 bases). The germline V gene has CDR1 PRHDT and CDR2 FYEKMQ (reference sequence). The ends were cut back, 5 bases at V and 7 bases at J, with 14 bases in the middle. CDR3 length: 14 residues. CDR3 sequence: CASSEGLWSEKLFF. CDR3 bases: TGTGCCAGCAGCGAGGGACTGTGGAGTGAAAAACTGTTTTTT.

This chain uses TRBV25-1 with TRBJ2-7; 9 positions agree with TRBD1. CDR3 size: 14 residues. Per the germline V gene, CDR1 is MGHDK and CDR2 is SYGVNS. The V gene end was trimmed by 4 bases and the J gene end by 3 bases; junction bases not matched to a gene: 4. The CDR3 here is CASSGTGVFYEQYF. The DNA for the CDR3 is TGTGCCAGCAGTGGGACAGGGGTTTTCTACGAGCAGTACTTC.

This chain uses TRBV11-2 with TRBJ2-7; 8 bases agree with TRBD2. Germline V gene lookup returns CDR1 SGHAT and CDR2 FQNNGV. The length of the CDR3 is 17 residues. V was pared by 2 bases and J by 0 bases, with 9 bases of the junction left unmatched. CDR3 protein: CASSLPRLAGGSYEQYF. The CDR3 coding sequence is TGTGCCAGCAGCTTACCCCGGTTGGCGGGAGGCTCCTACGAGCAGTACTTC.

The V and J genes are TRBV4-1 and TRBJ1-5; 7 bases line up with TRBD1. Unmatched junction bases numbered 14, after V lost 3 bases and J lost 0 bases. This CDR3 comprises 19 residues. Germline values: CDR1 MGHRA, CDR2 YSYEKL. This CDR3 is CASSHPLGTEDYSNQPQHF. The CDR3 nucleotides are TGCGCCAGCAGCCACCCTTTGGGGACAGAAGACTATAGCAATCAGCCCCAGCATTTT.

V and J are TRBV6-5 and TRBJ2-2; a possible D gene is TRBD1 (5 bases). The CDR3 sequence is 15 residues long. Deletions cut 3 bases from V and 2 bases from J, with 10 bases between. CDR1 is MNHEY and CDR2 is SVGAGI in the germline V gene. CDR3 nucleotide sequence: TGTGCCAGCAGTTATAATACAGGCAACACCGGGGAGCTGTTTTTT. It translates to CASSYNTGNTGELFF.

The gene calls are TRBV7-2 and TRBJ2-7; D might be TRBD2 (6 bases). V shed 5 bases and J shed 5 bases, with 16 bases lying between them. The CDR3 sequence is 14 residues long. Looked up from germline, CDR1 is SGHTA and CDR2 is FQGNSA. Here the CDR3 reads CASSQGLVWDEQYF. The CDR3 DNA follows: TGTGCCAGCAGCCAGGGACTCGTTTGGGACGAGCAGTACTTC.

The V and J genes are TRBV7-8 and TRBJ1-1; D remains ambiguous. This CDR3 has 14 amino acids. V shed 4 bases and J shed 3 bases, with 12 bases lying between them. Germline V gene lookup returns CDR1 SGHVS and CDR2 FQNEAQ. Written as DNA, the CDR3 is TGTGCCAGCAGCTACACCGAAGGTGACACTGAAGCTTTCTTT. This encodes CASSYTEGDTEAFF.

The genes are TRBV7-9 and TRBJ1-4; D may be TRBD1 (6 bases). Between the trimmed V and J ends, which lost 6 bases and 8 bases, there was a span of 10 bases. Germline loops: CDR1 SEHNR, CDR2 FQNEAQ (reference sequence). The CDR3 sequence is 12 residues long. This chain's CDR3 is CASRSDREKLFF. Here the CDR3 DNA reads TGTGCCAGCAGGTCCGACAGGGAAAAACTGTTTTTT.

V usage is TRBV10-3 and J usage is TRBJ2-1; D may be TRBD2 (5 bases). This CDR3 spans 18 amino acids. Germline assignment: CDR1 ENHRY and CDR2 SYGVKD. Between the trimmed V and J ends, which lost 0 bases and 7 bases, there was a span of 22 bases. The CDR3 sequence: CAISESGGGRRGNNEQFF. DNA of the CDR3: TGTGCCATCAGTGAGTCTGGTGGCGGGCGAAGAGGGAATAATGAGCAGTTCTTC.

This chain uses TRBV28 with TRBJ2-6, with D possibly being TRBD1 (6 bases). V was clipped by 0 bases and J by 4 bases, with 16 bases between them. Germline V lookup: CDR1 MDHEN, CDR2 SYDVKM. CDR3 size: 18 residues. In DNA form, the CDR3 reads TGTGCCAGCAGTTTATGGGCAGGGGTATCTTCCGGGGCCAACGTCCTGACTTTC. This translates into CASSLWAGVSSGANVLTF.

The V call is TRBV4-3, the J call TRBJ1-1, with D possibly being TRBD1 (6 bases). V lost 1 base and J 6 bases, leaving 12 bases between the germline ends. The length of the CDR3 is 14 residues. The germline CDR1 and CDR2 sequences are LGHNA and YSLEER. The CDR3 sequence is CASSQGSGAPEAFF. The CDR3 DNA reads as TGCGCCAGCAGCCAAGGCTCGGGGGCCCCTGAAGCTTTCTTT.

About this clone itself: The sample carries other DNA sequences with the same CDR3. The rearrangement joins TRBV5-5 to TRBJ2-7, with no clear D. The CDR3 consists of 13 residues. V gave up 0 bases and J gave up 4 bases, with 8 bases separating them. The germline V gene has CDR1 SGHKS and CDR2 YYEKEE (reference sequence). The CDR3 DNA follows: TGTGCCAGCAGCTTGGCCCAAGGGTACGAGCAGTACTTC. Its protein is CASSLAQGYEQYF.

The CDR3 here is CASSNGRGLGNEQFF. Here the CDR3 DNA reads TGTGCCAGCAGCAATGGCAGGGGGCTGGGCAATGAGCAGTTCTTC. V usage is TRBV21-1 and J usage is TRBJ2-1; the table's D call of TRBD1 was not tested on the DNA. TRBV21-1 is a documented pseudogene. This CDR3 spans 15 amino acids.

This chain links TRBV11-2 with TRBJ2-1, with D unresolved. Per the germline V gene, CDR1 is SGHAT and CDR2 is FQNNGV. The germline V and J ends were trimmed by 0 bases and 6 bases, with 12 bases remaining between them. The CDR3 has 15 amino acids. CDR3: CASSLDPGIANEQFF. The CDR3 DNA sequence: TGTGCCAGCAGCTTAGATCCCGGAATAGCCAATGAGCAGTTCTTC. The full variable domain, its missing parts supplied by reference TRBV11-2 and TRBJ2-1, is EAGVAQSPRYKIIEKRQSVAFWCNPISGHATLYWYQQILGQGPKLLIQFQNNGVVDDSQLPKDRFSAERLKGVDSTLKIQPAKLEDSAVYLCASSLDPGIANEQFFGPGTRLTVL.

This chain links TRBV5-6 with TRBJ1-5; D not certain. Germline CDR1 and CDR2: SGHDT and YYEEEE. Deletions cut 0 bases from V and 2 bases from J, with 9 bases between. The CDR3 covers 15 residues. The CDR3 DNA follows: TGTGCCAGCAGCTTGGCGGGTGTGGGCAATCAGCCCCAGCATTTT. Its translation is CASSLAGVGNQPQHF.

The chain uses TRBV28 and TRBJ1-2; perhaps TRBD1 as D (6 bases). V lost 7 bases to trimming and J lost 4 bases, with 19 bases between them. There are 15 residues in the CDR3. Germline V gene lookup returns CDR1 MDHEN and CDR2 SYDVKM. CDR3 region: CASNFPGESAYGYTF. CDR3 bases: TGTGCCAGCAACTTCCCAGGGGAGTCGGCCTATGGCTACACCTTC.

This rearrangement joins TRBV28 to TRBJ2-1; D might be TRBD1 (6 bases). With 5 bases removed from V and 3 bases from J, the gap between germline ends came to 11 bases. This CDR3 is 14 amino acids long. Looked up from germline, CDR1 is MDHEN and CDR2 is SYDVKM. CDR3 sequence: CASSPDSFYNEQFF. As DNA, the CDR3 is TGTGCCAGCAGTCCGGACAGCTTCTACAATGAGCAGTTCTTC.

The gene calls are TRBV5-8 and TRBJ2-2, with TRBD2 as a possible D gene (6 bases). Germline CDR1 is SGHTS and CDR2 is YDEGEE. Trimming left V 4 bases short and J 6 bases short, with 25 bases between. The CDR3 runs to 18 residues. CDR3 in DNA: TGTGCCAGCAGCGAGGGGTGGACCGGGACTTTCAGATCCGGGGAGCTGTTTTTT. Amino acid sequence: CASSEGWTGTFRSGELFF.